This TCR beta chain originates from a study of response to subunit inactivated influenza vaccine. Study outcomes and limitations: The authors suggested that every seasonal influenza vaccination recruits few new T cells.

The length of the CDR3 is 17 residues. The trim removed 0 bases at V and 1 base at J, leaving 8 bases unmatched. The germline V gene has CDR1 DFQATT and CDR2 SNEGSKA (reference sequence). TCRdb itself ran the RT-PCR reads through MiXCR, one entry per CDR3 protein. The data show over 750,000 distinct CDR3 sequences, with roughly 20% seen just once and roughly 10% held by the top ten. About this clonotype: Its specificity is unknown.

Sequenced here: PBMCs from blood, sampled 5 to 6 days after vaccination. The rearrangement links TRBV20-1 to TRBJ2-2; TRBD2 matches at 7 bases. The clonotype was recovered from a man aged 45-65 years who received an inactivated influenza vaccine. The CDR3: CSARDLLERGNTGELFF. Written as DNA, the CDR3 is TGCAGTGCTAGAGATCTCTTGGAGCGGGGGAACACCGGGGAGCTGTTTTTT.